Listed below are T cell receptor beta chains from one sample, sequenced in a study of blood T cell repertoires in COVID-19. The table came from immunoSEQ multiplex PCR; TCRdb's copy has only in-frame clones and leaves some out. The table records under 200,000 clones, more than 75% of them present only once. The specimen was peripheral blood. These receptors were collected from an elderly woman with COVID-19, enrolled during active disease. Both conserved end residues are part of each CDR3. The D gene is left open where the match is weak. For some rows the clone size is stated as once, few or many, or as a class when expanded; others skip it.

cdr3_length: 14
clone_size: .
d_call: TRBD2
v_call: TRBV29-1
j_call: TRBJ2-1
cdr3_nt: TGCAGCGTTGGCACGTGGACTAGCGGAAATGAGCAGTTCTTC
cdr3_aa: CSVGTWTSGNEQFF

cdr3_length: 12
clone_size: .
d_call: .
v_call: TRBV10-3
j_call: TRBJ1-2
cdr3_nt: TGTGCCATCAGTGAGAGGCAGGGTTCTAACACCTTC
cdr3_aa: CAISERQGSNTF

cdr3_length: 16
clone_size: .
d_call: .
v_call: TRBV7-2
j_call: TRBJ1-4
cdr3_nt: TGTGCCAGCAGCATCGGACAGATTGCAACTAATGAAAAACTGTTTTTT
cdr3_aa: CASSIGQIATNEKLFF

cdr3_length: 13
clone_size: few
d_call: TRBD1
v_call: TRBV10-2
j_call: TRBJ1-2
cdr3_nt: TGCGCCAGCAGTCCGGGACAGGTTCAAGGCTACACCTTC
cdr3_aa: CASSPGQVQGYTF

cdr3_length: 15
clone_size: .
d_call: .
v_call: TRBV6-5
j_call: TRBJ1-3
cdr3_nt: TGTGCCAGCAGTCCCGGACACGGTTCTGGAAACACCATATATTTT
cdr3_aa: CASSPGHGSGNTIYF

cdr3_length: 17
clone_size: .
d_call: TRBD1
v_call: TRBV19
j_call: TRBJ1-3
cdr3_nt: TGTGCCAGTAGTATGCCTCGGACAGGCGTCTCTGGAAACACCATATATTTT
cdr3_aa: CASSMPRTGVSGNTIYF

cdr3_length: 14
clone_size: .
d_call: TRBD1
v_call: TRBV5-6
j_call: TRBJ2-5
cdr3_nt: TGTGCCAGCAGCTCGTCCGGGACAGAAGAGACCCAGTACTTC
cdr3_aa: CASSSSGTEETQYF

cdr3_length: 13
clone_size: .
d_call: TRBD1
v_call: TRBV12-3/TRBV12-4
j_call: TRBJ1-5
cdr3_nt: TGTGCCAGCAGCCATACAGGGGCCCAGCCCCAGCATTTT
cdr3_aa: CASSHTGAQPQHF

cdr3_length: 14
clone_size: .
d_call: TRBD1
v_call: TRBV4-3
j_call: TRBJ2-1
cdr3_nt: TGCGCCAGCAGCCAAGATATAGGGGGCGATGAGCAGTTCTTC
cdr3_aa: CASSQDIGGDEQFF

cdr3_length: 13
clone_size: .
d_call: .
v_call: TRBV28
j_call: TRBJ2-7
cdr3_nt: TGTGCCAGCAGTTTAACAGGAACCTCCGAGCAGTACTTC
cdr3_aa: CASSLTGTSEQYF

cdr3_length: 15
clone_size: .
d_call: .
v_call: TRBV5-1
j_call: TRBJ1-2
cdr3_nt: TGCGCCAGCAGCTTGGATCCGGGGAGAGACTATGGCTACACCTTC
cdr3_aa: CASSLDPGRDYGYTF

cdr3_length: 15
clone_size: .
d_call: .
v_call: TRBV4-3
j_call: TRBJ1-2
cdr3_nt: TGCGCCAGCAGCCAGGGTCGGACAGACCTCTATGGCTACACCTTC
cdr3_aa: CASSQGRTDLYGYTF

cdr3_length: 15
clone_size: .
d_call: .
v_call: TRBV14
j_call: TRBJ1-1
cdr3_nt: TGTGCCAGCAGTTATACAGGGAGAAGGAACACTGAAGCTTTCTTT
cdr3_aa: CASSYTGRRNTEAFF

cdr3_length: 13
clone_size: .
d_call: TRBD2
v_call: TRBV19
j_call: TRBJ2-1
cdr3_nt: TGTGCCAGTAGTATCGGGACTAGTGGTGAGCAGTTCTTC
cdr3_aa: CASSIGTSGEQFF

cdr3_length: 15
clone_size: .
d_call: .
v_call: TRBV19
j_call: TRBJ1-5
cdr3_nt: TGTGCCAGTAGTATGCGAGGCGTAACCAATCAGCCCCAGCATTTT
cdr3_aa: CASSMRGVTNQPQHF

cdr3_length: 19
clone_size: .
d_call: TRBD2
v_call: TRBV5-5
j_call: TRBJ2-3
cdr3_nt: TGTGCCAGCAGCTTGCAGCCTAGCGGGAGGCCTCTGAGCACAGATACGCAGTATTTT
cdr3_aa: CASSLQPSGRPLSTDTQYF

cdr3_length: 13
clone_size: .
d_call: .
v_call: TRBV28
j_call: TRBJ1-6
cdr3_nt: TGTGCCAGCAGTTCGGCAGGGGATTCACCCCTCCACTTT
cdr3_aa: CASSSAGDSPLHF

cdr3_length: 15
clone_size: .
d_call: .
v_call: TRBV14
j_call: TRBJ2-1
cdr3_nt: TGTGCCAGCAGCCAACTTTCAGGCTCCTACAATGAGCAGTTCTTC
cdr3_aa: CASSQLSGSYNEQFF

cdr3_length: 16
clone_size: .
d_call: TRBD2
v_call: TRBV9
j_call: TRBJ2-2
cdr3_nt: TGTGCCAGCAGCGTAGATAGCGGGAGGGCCCCCGGGGAGCTGTTTTTT
cdr3_aa: CASSVDSGRAPGELFF

cdr3_length: 14
clone_size: .
d_call: .
v_call: TRBV18
j_call: TRBJ1-1
cdr3_nt: TGTGCCAGCTCACCCCGGGACAACGGCGCTGAAGCTTTCTTT
cdr3_aa: CASSPRDNGAEAFF

cdr3_length: 20
clone_size: .
d_call: TRBD2
v_call: TRBV6-6
j_call: TRBJ2-2
cdr3_nt: TGTGCCAGCAGCGGACCGGGCAGCCTTAGCGGGTATGCGAACACCGGGGAGCTGTTTTTT
cdr3_aa: CASSGPGSLSGYANTGELFF

cdr3_length: 14
clone_size: .
d_call: .
v_call: TRBV5-4
j_call: TRBJ2-2
cdr3_nt: TGTGCCACCCTTGAGTCTGGTAACACCGGGGAGCTGTTTTTT
cdr3_aa: CATLESGNTGELFF

cdr3_length: 15
clone_size: .
d_call: TRBD1
v_call: TRBV28
j_call: TRBJ1-5
cdr3_nt: TGTGCCAGCACCCGACTGGTAGGGGGCGCTCAGCCCCAGCATTTT
cdr3_aa: CASTRLVGGAQPQHF

cdr3_length: 15
clone_size: .
d_call: TRBD1
v_call: TRBV6-1
j_call: TRBJ1-2
cdr3_nt: TGTGCCAGCAGTGAAGCGACAGGGGGCTACTATGGCTACACCTTC
cdr3_aa: CASSEATGGYYGYTF

cdr3_length: 15
clone_size: .
d_call: .
v_call: TRBV5-6
j_call: TRBJ2-7
cdr3_nt: TGTGCCAGCAGCTTTCCCTGGACCGGGATCTACGAGCAGTACTTC
cdr3_aa: CASSFPWTGIYEQYF

cdr3_length: 17
clone_size: .
d_call: .
v_call: TRBV4-1
j_call: TRBJ1-1
cdr3_nt: TGCGCCAGCAGCCCCCCCGGGGGGGACCTTATGAACACTGAAGCTTTCTTT
cdr3_aa: CASSPPGGDLMNTEAFF

cdr3_length: 14
clone_size: .
d_call: TRBD1
v_call: TRBV6-2/TRBV6-3
j_call: TRBJ2-1
cdr3_nt: TGTGCCAGCAGTAGGACAGGATGGTTCTATGAGCAGTTCTTC
cdr3_aa: CASSRTGWFYEQFF

cdr3_length: 12
clone_size: .
d_call: .
v_call: TRBV7-9
j_call: TRBJ1-6
cdr3_nt: TGTGCCAGCAGCGCGGATAATTCACCCCTCCACTTT
cdr3_aa: CASSADNSPLHF

cdr3_length: 12
clone_size: few
d_call: TRBD1
v_call: TRBV27
j_call: TRBJ1-2
cdr3_nt: TGTGCCAGCCGACAGGGGCCCTATGGCTACACCTTC
cdr3_aa: CASRQGPYGYTF

cdr3_length: 14
clone_size: once
d_call: TRBD2
v_call: TRBV18
j_call: TRBJ2-7
cdr3_nt: TGTGCCAGCTCAGGGCAGCGGGGGACCTACGAGCAGTACTTC
cdr3_aa: CASSGQRGTYEQYF

cdr3_length: 13
clone_size: .
d_call: .
v_call: TRBV24-1
j_call: TRBJ2-7
cdr3_nt: TGTGCCACCAGTGGTCGGGGCTCCTACGAGCAGTACTTC
cdr3_aa: CATSGRGSYEQYF

cdr3_length: 14
clone_size: .
d_call: .
v_call: TRBV3-1/TRBV3-2
j_call: TRBJ1-6
cdr3_nt: TGTGCCAGCACCTCGACAGGCTCTAATTCACCCCTCCACTTT
cdr3_aa: CASTSTGSNSPLHF

cdr3_length: 13
clone_size: .
d_call: .
v_call: TRBV27
j_call: TRBJ2-7
cdr3_nt: TGTGCCAGCAGGGCTAGCGTGAACTACGAGCAGTACTTC
cdr3_aa: CASRASVNYEQYF

cdr3_length: 19
clone_size: .
d_call: TRBD1
v_call: TRBV27
j_call: TRBJ1-6
cdr3_nt: TGTGCCAGCAGTCCGAAGGGGACAGGGGTGAGCTCCTATAATTCACCCCTCCACTTT
cdr3_aa: CASSPKGTGVSSYNSPLHF

cdr3_length: 15
clone_size: once
d_call: TRBD2
v_call: TRBV5-1
j_call: TRBJ2-5
cdr3_nt: TGCGCCAGCGCTAGCGGGAGTATGGGGCAAGAGACCCAGTACTTC
cdr3_aa: CASASGSMGQETQYF

cdr3_length: 14
clone_size: once
d_call: TRBD1
v_call: TRBV9
j_call: TRBJ2-1
cdr3_nt: TGTGCCAGCAGCGTAGTAGGACAGGGCAATGAGCAGTTCTTC
cdr3_aa: CASSVVGQGNEQFF

cdr3_length: 13
clone_size: .
d_call: .
v_call: TRBV28
j_call: TRBJ1-2
cdr3_nt: TGTGCCAGCAGTTTCGGGAGTTTAGGGGGCTACACCTTC
cdr3_aa: CASSFGSLGGYTF

cdr3_length: 13
clone_size: .
d_call: TRBD1
v_call: TRBV28
j_call: TRBJ1-2
cdr3_nt: TGTGCCAGCGACTGGGACAGGGAAGGTGGCTACACCTTC
cdr3_aa: CASDWDREGGYTF

cdr3_length: 13
clone_size: .
d_call: .
v_call: TRBV5-1
j_call: TRBJ1-1
cdr3_nt: TGCGCCAGCAGCTTGGACCGGGGAACTGAAGCTTTCTTT
cdr3_aa: CASSLDRGTEAFF